The rows below give T cell receptor beta chains drawn from one sample of a study of blood T cell repertoires in COVID-19. Profiled with immunoSEQ multiplex PCR; TCRdb holds only in-frame clones, not every one. The table shows around 250,000 clones, with under 90% occurring only once. The sample consisted of peripheral blood. These receptors were obtained from a young woman with acute or convalescent COVID-19. The CDR3 runs from the conserved cysteine through the conserved F or W. The D gene is left open where the match is weak. Expanded clones get a size class; other rows say once, few or many, or leave the size out.

- TRBJ2-1 - TRBV19 CATTRGASEYNEQFF TGTGCCACCACCCGGGGGGCTAGCGAATACAATGAGCAGTTCTTC
- TRBJ2-1 TRBD2 TRBV18 CASSPTLAGVTLYNEQFF TGTGCCAGCTCACCAACCCTAGCGGGAGTAACCCTCTACAATGAGCAGTTCTTC
- TRBJ2-7 TRBD2 TRBV5-4 CASSGGSREQYF TGTGCCAGCAGCGGCGGGAGTCGGGAGCAGTACTTC
once TRBJ1-1 TRBD1 TRBV9 CASSPEGTATEAFF TGTGCCAGCAGCCCAGAAGGGACAGCCACTGAAGCTTTCTTT
- TRBJ2-3 - TRBV7-2 CASSLLTGVDTDTQYF TGTGCCAGCAGCTTATTGACGGGAGTCGATACAGATACGCAGTATTTT
- TRBJ1-1 - TRBV10-2 CASSERGGPEAFF TGCGCCAGCAGTGAGAGGGGAGGACCTGAAGCTTTCTTT
- TRBJ1-5 - TRBV4-1 CASSQHGQTSNQPQHF TGCGCCAGCAGCCAACACGGACAGACTAGCAATCAGCCCCAGCATTTT
many TRBJ1-6 TRBD1 TRBV6-4 CASSDSGGNSPLHF TGTGCCAGCAGTGACTCAGGGGGCAATTCACCCCTCCACTTT
few TRBJ2-1 - TRBV15 CATSRELARGSNEQFF TGTGCCACCAGCAGAGAGCTAGCGAGGGGCTCCAATGAGCAGTTCTTC
- TRBJ1-2 TRBD1 TRBV18 CASSPWTGEKWKEGYTF TGTGCCAGCTCACCCTGGACAGGGGAGAAGTGGAAAGAGGGCTACACCTTC
- TRBJ1-2 - TRBV19 CASSMQGRNYGYTF TGTGCCAGTAGTATGCAGGGCCGTAACTATGGCTACACCTTC
- TRBJ2-5 TRBD1 TRBV5-1 CASRQQGASGETQYF TGCGCCAGCAGGCAACAGGGGGCCTCAGGGGAGACCCAGTACTTC
- TRBJ2-3 - TRBV4-3 CASSQDIASQSDTQYF TGCGCCAGCAGCCAAGACATAGCTAGTCAGTCAGATACGCAGTATTTT